Detailed here is one T cell receptor (beta chain). The V gene end was trimmed by 1 base and the J gene end by 11 bases; junction bases not matched to a gene: 3. This CDR3 has 12 amino acids. Germline CDR1 reads SGHDT; CDR2 reads YYEEEE. The data originate from a study of blood T cell repertoires in COVID-19. Study overall: Donors in the United States, Italy and Spain gave samples during acute or convalescent COVID-19. The cDNA or gDNA used as material had been derived from T cells, B-cell-depleted T cells, or PBMCs.

One Seattle source followed patients from active infection through their disease course. This table comes from immunoSEQ multiplex PCR, and its TCRdb copy is limited to in-frame clones, with some not included. The data contain some 72,000 clones, more than 70% of them singletons. V usage is TRBV5-6 and J usage is TRBJ2-1; 7 nucleotides line up with TRBD2. The sequence was collected from a man aged 50 to 60 with COVID-19, enrolled during active disease. The specimen sequenced was peripheral blood. The CDR3 DNA is TGTGCCAGCAGCTTGTGGCGGGAGCAGCAGTTCTTC. Encoded protein: CASSLWREQQFF.